This T cell receptor beta chain was sequenced for a study of technical replicates of blood from a few donors. Assay used: immunoSEQ multiplex PCR; TCRdb lists only in-frame clones, some missing. The data show 79,000 or so clones, around nine tenths seen once. The CDR3 spans 14 residues. V lost 6 bases and J lost 1; bases outside the gene matches: 4. Per the germline V gene, CDR1 is MNHEY and CDR2 is SVGAGI. The genes are TRBV6-5 and TRBJ1-1; 8 bases agree with TRBD1. Sequenced: T cells isolated from PBMCs. This sequence was found in a human donor in good health. Written as DNA, the CDR3 is TGTGCCAGCAGGGACAGGGTAACGAACACTGAAGCTTTCTTT. Its translation: CASRDRVTNTEAFF.